This T cell receptor (beta chain) was identified during a study of blood T cell repertoires in COVID-19 (dated by TCRdb to the early 2020s). Broadly, across the study: Samples from collaborators originated in the United States, Italy and Spain and spanned both the acute and convalescent phases of COVID-19. Samples came from the ongoing ImmuneRACE study (first 160 participants) plus 1,254 subjects from 6 global collaborators. Sample metadata almost always included a de-identified subject ID, COVID-19 status, age in years and sex. HLA class I and class II types, where available, came from metadata supplied by the sample provider rather than from assay-based typing. The prospective study material was composed of cDNA or gDNA derived from T cells, B-cell-depleted T cells, or PBMCs. Deeply sampled blood TCRbeta repertoires from subjects exposed to, actively infected with, or recovered from COVID-19 were included in the dataset. The repertoires were released in a freely available public database meant as a resource for research on the immune response to SARS-CoV-2. Beyond this particular receptor, the publication reports: The amount of clinical and demographic metadata varied by source and participant and was provided uncurated.

Concerning this clone itself: What antigen it recognizes has not been identified. No much larger clone exists at a distance of one base, and base qualities are not known.

The collaborating institutions used their own protocols to collect whole blood in K2EDTA tubes. For TCRbeta analysis, collaborators shipped samples as frozen whole blood, isolated PBMCs, or DNA extracted from either of those sample types. TCRbeta CDR3 regions were amplified from genomic DNA using the immunoSEQ Assay, a bias-controlled multiplex PCR. In the paper's pipeline: Nucleated cell counts per sample were estimated from amplification of reference gene primers within the assay. To quantify the absolute abundance of each unique TCRbeta CDR3 rearrangement, sequence reads were collapsed and filtered. For each sample, productive Simpson clonality was calculated as the square root of Simpson's diversity index across productive rearrangements. TCRdb mirrors the immuneACCESS table, restricted to in-frame sequences. Some clones are absent from its copies; in checked studies, under half trace to an unresolved V gene, and the reason for the others is unknown. V and J calls and clone size are copied from that table; D and trimming were computed from the DNA. This sample lists about 130,000 clones; around 88% were detected once. Jointly, the top ten make up approximately 10% of the sample.

The receptor was isolated from a man in his fifties or sixties with acute or convalescent COVID-19. Sequenced: peripheral blood.

The CDR3 region reads CASSPRQDGYTF. The base sequence is TGTGCCAGCAGCCCCAGACAGGACGGCTACACCTTC. Recombination connected TRBV7-8 to TRBJ1-2; the D region possibly corresponds to TRBD1 (6 bases align). CDR3 length: 12 amino acids, cysteine to phenylalanine. Left in the record is the CDR3 DNA by itself, 36 bases read in frame from the first base. From a lookup of the germline V gene, CDR1 and CDR2 are SGHVS and FQNEAQ. The trim is 5 bases for V and 8 bases for J, with a gap of 12 bases between the germline ends.